The clone carrying this TCR beta chain was detected ten times or more. What it binds is not known. The data derive from a study of neurological immune-mediated disorders. Study-level findings and limits: Private repertoires in all groups were suggested, as expanded clones shared no CDR3 amino acid sequences across subjects.

This sample's time point: longitudinal time-point 3. The unsorted libraries originated from 2 million PBMCs that had been stored at -80 C. TCRdb independently ran MiXCR on the 5' RACE reads; one entry per CDR3 protein. The repertoire holds approximately 45,000 distinct CDR3 sequences, with roughly 12% as singletons. The CDR3 has 13 residues. Trimming took off 5 bases at V and 1 base at J, with 12 bases between the two ends. Germline lookup yields CDR1 DFQATT and CDR2 SNEGSKA (reference sequence). The sequenced sample consisted of PBMCs. The chain recombines TRBV20-1 with TRBJ2-7; D is perhaps TRBD1 (6 bases). The receptor's source is a man aged 25-45 years in good health. The CDR3 DNA reads TGCAGTGCTTATATGGACAGTTCCTACGAGCAGTACTTC. Translating it yields CSAYMDSSYEQYF.